Sequencing of this T cell receptor beta chain was carried out in a study of CD8 T cells in Susac syndrome (dated by TCRdb to 2018 to 2020). About the study as a whole: Whether CD8+ T cell activation and differentiation in Susac syndrome was antigen driven was tested using repertoire sequencing. The study compared CD8+ T cell repertoire clonality among 12 healthy donors, about 14 Susac syndrome patients and fewer than 19 multiple sclerosis patients.

RNA was extracted with the RNeasy kit and 0.5 to 1 ug was reverse transcribed using random hexamers. The immunoSEQ multiplex PCR assay, covering 54 Vbeta and 13 Jbeta segments, was used to amplify TCR beta CDR3 regions. Bias from PCR amplification was corrected by using a synthetic template baseline for primer optimization and for computational correction. The original pipeline was this. Reads were annotated to V, D and J genes per IMGT and analyzed with immunoSEQ Analyzer, keeping only productive sequences. Clonality was computed as one minus Shannon entropy normalized by log2 of the number of productive unique sequences. For each patient and control, public and private clones were evaluated within the 100 most prevalent clones. A clone was defined as Susac-specific if it was absent from the healthy and MS cohorts, from roughly 1,000 published viral clones and from other ImmuneACCESS disease sequences. The public sequencing data were trimmed at Q25 with fastp and processed into clonotypes with MiXCR by TCRdb, which kept only in-frame beta chains. All rows with the same CDR3 protein become a single entry with the most common DNA and genes. TCRdb, not the original authors, processed these V and J calls. This sample comprises some 130,000 distinct CDR3 sequences, roughly 80% of them detected only once. The ten biggest clones cover roughly 0.48% of the sample.

General study outcomes and caveats: The study acknowledged that relatively few individuals were included in the TCR sequencing and HLA analysis.

Turning to this clonotype: The antigen this receptor binds is unknown. It has no much larger one-base neighbor in the sample; base qualities were not kept.

From a lookup of the germline V gene, CDR1 and CDR2 are MGHRA and YSYEKL. Inclusive of the bounding cysteine and phenylalanine, the CDR3 is 17 residues long. Of the read, only the CDR3 DNA is kept; its 51 bases are in frame from base 1. Unmatched junction bases come to 9, with V trimmed by 4 bases and J by 6 bases. Peripheral blood CD8+ and CD4+ T cells from healthy donors, Susac syndrome patients and multiple sclerosis patients were profiled using high-throughput TCR beta sequencing. The multiple sclerosis controls were treatment-naive patients whose relapsing-remitting disease, either stable or active, fulfilled the revised McDonald criteria. CD8+ TEMRA cells were enriched by FACS, while bulk CD8+ and CD4+ T cells were purified by magnetic negative isolation. Blood was collected in EDTA tubes and processed within 24 hours, with PBMCs isolated through density gradient centrifugation. PBMCs destined for TCR sequencing were cryopreserved in liquid nitrogen and later thawed in a 37 °C water bath. The sorted or isolated CD4+, CD8+ and CD8+ TEMRA cells had a purity of 90% or higher.

The origin of this receptor is a human donor with multiple sclerosis. The sample consisted of CD8+ T cells from PBMCs. The chain joins TRBV4-1 to TRBJ2-1, and TRBD2 aligns with 13 junction nucleotides. The CDR3 is CASSPRTSGRSGNEQFF. The sequence in DNA is TGCGCCAGCAGCCCTCGGACTAGCGGGAGATCGGGCAATGAGCAGTTCTTC.